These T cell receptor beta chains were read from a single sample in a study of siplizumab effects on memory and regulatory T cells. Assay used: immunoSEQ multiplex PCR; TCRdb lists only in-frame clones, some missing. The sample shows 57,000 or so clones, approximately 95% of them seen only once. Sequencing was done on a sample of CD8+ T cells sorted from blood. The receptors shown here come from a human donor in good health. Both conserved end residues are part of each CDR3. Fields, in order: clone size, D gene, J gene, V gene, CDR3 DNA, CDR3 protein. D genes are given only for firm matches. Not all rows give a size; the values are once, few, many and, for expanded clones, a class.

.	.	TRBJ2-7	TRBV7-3	TGTGCCAGCAGCTTAACGGGGGACGAGCAGTACTTC	CASSLTGDEQYF
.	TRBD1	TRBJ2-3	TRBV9	TGTGCCAGCAGTAAAGGACAGGGGGACACAGATACGCAGTATTTT	CASSKGQGDTDTQYF
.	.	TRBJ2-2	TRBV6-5	TGTGCCAGCAGTTACGGCCCGCTAGGCGCCGGGGAGCTGTTTTTT	CASSYGPLGAGELFF
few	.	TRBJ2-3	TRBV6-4	TGTGCCAGCAGTGATTTAAGCGGCTCCCACACAGATACGCAGTATTTT	CASSDLSGSHTDTQYF
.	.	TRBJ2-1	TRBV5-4	TGTGCCAGCAGCTGGGGACGAGAGCAGTTCTTC	CASSWGREQFF
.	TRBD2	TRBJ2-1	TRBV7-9	TGTGCCAGCAGTCAAGGGACTAGCGGGGACTCATACAATGAGCAGTTCTTC	CASSQGTSGDSYNEQFF
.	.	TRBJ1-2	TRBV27	TGTGCCAGCAGTCTCACAGGATTTAACTATGGCTACACCTTC	CASSLTGFNYGYTF
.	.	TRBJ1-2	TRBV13	TGTGCCAGCAGGGAGGGGAAGTCTAACTATGGCTACACCTTC	CASREGKSNYGYTF
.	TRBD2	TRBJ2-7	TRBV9	TGTGCCAGCAGTGGTAGCGAGGCGGGAGAGTCCTACGAGCAGTACTTC	CASSGSEAGESYEQYF
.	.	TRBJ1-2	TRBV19	TGTGCCAGTAACTCTTTGGTTGTAGGCTACACCTTC	CASNSLVVGYTF
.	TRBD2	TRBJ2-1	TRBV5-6	TGTGCCAGCAGCTTGGAGCGGGAGTACTACAATGAGCAGTTCTTC	CASSLEREYYNEQFF
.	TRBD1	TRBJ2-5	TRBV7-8	TGTGCCAGCAGCTTTGGACAGGGGGAGACCCAGTACTTC	CASSFGQGETQYF
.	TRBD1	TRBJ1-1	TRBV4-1	TGCGCCAGCAGGACGGGACAGGCGATAACTGAAGCTTTCTTT	CASRTGQAITEAFF
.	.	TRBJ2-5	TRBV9	TGTGCCAGCAGCGTAGAAGGGCTAGCGCGAGAGACCCAGTACTTC	CASSVEGLARETQYF
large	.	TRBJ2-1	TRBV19	TGTGCCAGTTCTCACGGGGCGGGCAATGAGCAGTTCTTC	CASSHGAGNEQFF
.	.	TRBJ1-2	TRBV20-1	TGCAGTGCAGGGGGTGGTGGCTACACCTTC	CSAGGGGYTF
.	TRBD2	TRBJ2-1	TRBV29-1	TGCAGCGCCGAGGGTTGGCCTAGCGGAGAGTGGAGCTACAATGAGCAGTTCTTC	CSAEGWPSGEWSYNEQFF
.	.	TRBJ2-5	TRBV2	TGTGCCAGCAGTGAAGGGGCAGGGCTAGAAGAGACCCAGTACTTC	CASSEGAGLEETQYF
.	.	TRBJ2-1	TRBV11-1	TGTGCCAGCAGCTTAGACAGCCGCTTGGATGAGCAGTTCTTC	CASSLDSRLDEQFF
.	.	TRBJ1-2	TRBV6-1	TGTGCCAGCAGTGAAGGGCAGGGCTGGTCCTACAACTATGGCTACACCTTC	CASSEGQGWSYNYGYTF
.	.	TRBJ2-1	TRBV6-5	TGTGCCAGCAGTTACTATGGTGGGAATGAGCAGTTCTTC	CASSYYGGNEQFF
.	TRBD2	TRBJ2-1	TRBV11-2	TGTGCCAGCAGCTGGACCGGGACTAGCGGGAGTGATGAGCAGTTCTTC	CASSWTGTSGSDEQFF
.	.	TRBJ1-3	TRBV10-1	TGCGCCAGCAGTGAGCGTCAAGGGGATACTGGAAACACCATATATTTT	CASSERQGDTGNTIYF
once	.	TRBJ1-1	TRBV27	TGTGCCAGCAGTTTATGGCCCTTTGGGGACACTGAAGCTTTCTTT	CASSLWPFGDTEAFF
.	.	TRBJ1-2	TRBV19	TGTGCCAGTAGTATCGAGAGGGCCCACTATGGCTACACCTTC	CASSIERAHYGYTF
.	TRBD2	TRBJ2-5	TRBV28	TGTGCCAGCAGTTGGGAGTTAGCGGGAGGCCAAGAGACCCAGTACTTC	CASSWELAGGQETQYF
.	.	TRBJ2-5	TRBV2	TGTGCCAGCAGTGAATGGTTTCTACAAGAGACCCAGTACTTC	CASSEWFLQETQYF
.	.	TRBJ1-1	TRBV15	TGTGCCACCAGCAGGACAGGAGGCACTGAAGCTTTCTTT	CATSRTGGTEAFF
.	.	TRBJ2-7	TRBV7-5	TGTGCCAGCAGCTTAGTGTTCTACGAGCAGTACTTC	CASSLVFYEQYF
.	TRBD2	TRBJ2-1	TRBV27	TGTGCCAGCAGTTTATTCCTAGCGGAAACCAATGAGCAGTTCTTC	CASSLFLAETNEQFF
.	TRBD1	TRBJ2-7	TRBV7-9	TGTGCCAGCAGCTTAGGACAGGGTTTCGAGCAGTACTTC	CASSLGQGFEQYF
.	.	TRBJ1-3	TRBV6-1	TGTGCCACCGGGGGGACCTCTGGAAACACCATATATTTT	CATGGTSGNTIYF
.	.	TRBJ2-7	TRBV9	TGTGCCAGCAGCGTAGGGGATAGCTCCTACGAGCAGTACTTC	CASSVGDSSYEQYF
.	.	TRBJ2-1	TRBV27	TGTGCCAGCAGCGAGGATCACAATGAGCAGTTCTTC	CASSEDHNEQFF
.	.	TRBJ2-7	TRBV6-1	TGTGCCAGCAGTGGGGTGGTTTCCTACGAGCAGTACTTC	CASSGVVSYEQYF
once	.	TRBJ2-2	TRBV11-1	TGTGCCAGCAGCTACAAGACGAGGGGCGCGGGCACCGGGGAGCTGTTTTTT	CASSYKTRGAGTGELFF
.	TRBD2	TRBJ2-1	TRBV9	TGTGCCAGCAGCGCCGGGACTAGCGGGAGCAATGAGCAGTTCTTC	CASSAGTSGSNEQFF
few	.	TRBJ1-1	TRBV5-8	TGTGCCAGCAGCAGGACGGGGAACACTGAAGCTTTCTTT	CASSRTGNTEAFF
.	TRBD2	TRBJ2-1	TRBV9	TGTGCCAGCAATGGGCGGGAGGACAATGAGCAGTTCTTC	CASNGREDNEQFF